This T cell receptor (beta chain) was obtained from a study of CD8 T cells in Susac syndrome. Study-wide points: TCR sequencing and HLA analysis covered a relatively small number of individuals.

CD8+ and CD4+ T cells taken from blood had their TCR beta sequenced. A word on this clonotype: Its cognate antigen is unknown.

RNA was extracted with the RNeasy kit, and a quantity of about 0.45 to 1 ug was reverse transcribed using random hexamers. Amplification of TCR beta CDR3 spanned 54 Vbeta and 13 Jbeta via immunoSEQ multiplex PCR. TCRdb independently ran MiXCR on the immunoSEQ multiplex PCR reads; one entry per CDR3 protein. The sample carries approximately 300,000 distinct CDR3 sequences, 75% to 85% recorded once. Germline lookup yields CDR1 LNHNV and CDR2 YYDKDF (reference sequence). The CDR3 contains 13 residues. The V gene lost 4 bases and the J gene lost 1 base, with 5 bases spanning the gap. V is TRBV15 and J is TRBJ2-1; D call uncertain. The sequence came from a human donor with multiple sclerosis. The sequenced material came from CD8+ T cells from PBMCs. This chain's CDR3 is CATSIWSYNEQFF. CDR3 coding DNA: TGTGCCACCAGCATTTGGTCCTACAATGAGCAGTTCTTC.